Each of the 5 T cell receptor beta chains below was sequenced from the same sample in a study of tissue T cells after allogeneic stem cell transplantation. Time point given: mouse harvest day 14 after allogeneic transplant. The graft held 10^6 splenic CD5+ T cells and 10^7 T-cell-depleted bone marrow cells. Here immunoSEQ multiplex PCR was the method, and the copy in TCRdb shows in-frame clones only, minus some. This table holds approximately 7,900 clones, over 30% found once. The sequenced sample consisted of skin. The receptor source for this set is a female BALB/c mouse given C57BL/6 T cells with graft-versus-host disease after an allogeneic hematopoietic cell transplant.

A few counts support this clone. Gene names are the mouse ones. With the read ending 1 residue before the CDR3 end, the germline J gene is used to fill in that end. V is TRBV23 and J is TRBJ2-7; the table assigns TRBD2, which was not confirmed against the DNA. Germline V gene sequence: CDR1 KGHTA, CDR2 FQNQQP. The CDR3 totals 14 residues. The CDR3 bases that were read are TGCTCCAGCAGTCCATCTTCTCTCTCCTATGAACAGTAC. Protein sequence: CSSSPSSLSYEQY. The CDR3, in full, reads CSSSPSSLSYEQYF.

This clone was seen a few times. Gene names are the mouse ones. The read halts 1 residue ahead of the CDR3 end, with the missing end drawn from the germline J gene. The chain links TRBV26 to TRBJ1-2; 7 bases agree with TRBD1. Trimming at V came to 3 bases and at J to 0 bases, leaving 1 base not matched to a gene. This CDR3 has 14 residues. The germline CDR1 and CDR2 sequences are KGHPV and FQNQEV (reference sequence). CDR3 DNA, as far as it was read: TGTGCCAGCAGTCTCGGGACAGCAAACTCCGACTACACC. The encoded protein is CASSLGTANSDYT. The CDR3 as a whole reads CASSLGTANSDYTF.

On this clone: Gene names are the mouse ones. The read comes to an end 1 residue before the CDR3 does, leaving the germline J gene to fill in the end. V and J are TRBV16 and TRBJ2-7; D is possibly TRBD2 (6 bases). Deletions cut 1 base from V and 3 bases from J, with 10 bases between. The germline gives CDR1 SGHSA, CDR2 FRNQAP. This CDR3 has 14 residues. CDR3 loop: CASSLVGGGYEQYF. Partial CDR3 DNA: TGTGCAAGCAGCTTAGTTGGGGGTGGCTATGAACAGTAC.

In regard to this clone: Mouse gene names and germline throughout. The read stops 1 residue short of the end of the CDR3; the missing end is completed from the germline J gene. The chain carries TRBV26 and TRBJ2-2; maybe TRBD1 (6 bases). Germline-derived CDR1 and CDR2 are KGHPV and FQNQEV (reference sequence). The CDR3 extends over 16 amino acids. V lost 3 bases to trimming and J lost 0 bases, with 11 bases between them. CDR3 DNA (partial): TGTGCCAGCAGTCTCCCGGGACATTCAAACACCGGGCAGCTCTAC. It yields the protein CASSLPGHSNTGQLY. The full-length CDR3 reads as CASSLPGHSNTGQLYF.

This clone was detected only a few times. Mouse gene names and germline throughout. The missing CDR3 end, 1 residue past where the read stops, is filled in from the germline J gene. This chain links TRBV12-2 with TRBJ1-1, with D maybe TRBD1 (5 bases). The germline V gene encodes CDR1 SGHLS and CDR2 HYDKME. The CDR3 runs to 14 residues. Trimming took 0 bases from V and 0 from J, leaving 7 bases between them. The CDR3 bases that were read are TGTGCCAGCTCTCTCGCGGGGGCAAACACAGAAGTCTTC. This gives the protein CASSLAGANTEVF. The whole CDR3 reads CASSLAGANTEVFF.